Listed below are T cell receptor beta chains from one sample, sequenced in a study of PD-L1 blockade in urothelial cancer. Some clones are missing from TCRdb's copy, which holds only in-frame ones; the method was immunoSEQ multiplex PCR. The data hold about 30,000 clones, with about 87% observed a single time. The input for sequencing was PBMCs, taken around atezolizumab (anti-PD-L1) treatment. Every receptor here comes from a man aged 45-65 years with urothelial cancer. Both conserved end residues are part of each CDR3. The order of the fields is J gene, clone size, V gene, CDR3 protein. Where a row states a size, it is once, few, many or the class of an expanded clone; other rows omit it.

TRBJ1-2,few,TRBV27,CASSSGTGRHYGYTF
TRBJ2-4,-,TRBV15,CATSSGADKNIQYF
TRBJ2-7,-,TRBV30,CAWGQGSYEQYF
TRBJ2-3,-,TRBV6-4,CASSEDRGSDTQYF
TRBJ2-1,-,TRBV4-2,CASSQDLSGRFNEQFF
TRBJ2-1,-,TRBV9,CASSTTSGFYNEQFF
TRBJ1-4,-,TRBV9,CASSVVAADEKLFF
TRBJ2-7,-,TRBV13,CASSLGDRGLIGEQYF
TRBJ1-1,-,TRBV6-4,CASRPEGTANTEAFF
TRBJ2-3,-,TRBV10-1,CASSEAGGGTDTQYF
TRBJ2-1,-,TRBV10-3,CAISARYGEGNNEQFF
TRBJ2-1,-,TRBV9,CASSVVSSGSYNEQFF
TRBJ1-1,-,TRBV13,CASSLRTGAFF
TRBJ2-1,-,TRBV9,CASSGQQQFF
TRBJ2-2,-,TRBV7-8,CASSYHPPTSGGVAGELFF
TRBJ1-1,-,TRBV10-2,CASSKGQGGTEAFF
TRBJ2-1,-,TRBV18,CASSPSTAGGNNEQFF
TRBJ2-2,-,TRBV4-3,CASSQESSHRTGELFF
TRBJ2-7,few,TRBV27,CASSLRAFRDSGEQYF
TRBJ2-7,-,TRBV25-1,CASSPQGFSYEQYF
TRBJ2-5,-,TRBV7-2,CASRNTKQGWGETQYF
TRBJ2-1,medium-sized,TRBV13,CASSPAHSGEIYNEQFF
TRBJ1-1,once,TRBV5-1,CASSLAGVMNTEAFF
TRBJ2-5,-,TRBV25-1,CASSAALTGGTQYF